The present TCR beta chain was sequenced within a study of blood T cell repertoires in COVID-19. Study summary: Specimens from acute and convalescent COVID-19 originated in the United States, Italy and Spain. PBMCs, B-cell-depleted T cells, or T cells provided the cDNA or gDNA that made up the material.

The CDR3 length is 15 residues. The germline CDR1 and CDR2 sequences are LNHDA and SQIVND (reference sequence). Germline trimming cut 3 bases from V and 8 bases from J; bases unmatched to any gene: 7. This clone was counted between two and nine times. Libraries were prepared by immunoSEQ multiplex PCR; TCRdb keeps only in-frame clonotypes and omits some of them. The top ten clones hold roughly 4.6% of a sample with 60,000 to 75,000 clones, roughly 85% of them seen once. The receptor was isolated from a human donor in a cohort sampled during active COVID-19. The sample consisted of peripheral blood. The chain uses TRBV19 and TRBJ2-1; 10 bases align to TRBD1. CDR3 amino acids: CASSIRDRGRDEQFF. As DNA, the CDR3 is TGTGCCAGTAGTATTCGGGACAGGGGTCGGGATGAGCAGTTCTTC.